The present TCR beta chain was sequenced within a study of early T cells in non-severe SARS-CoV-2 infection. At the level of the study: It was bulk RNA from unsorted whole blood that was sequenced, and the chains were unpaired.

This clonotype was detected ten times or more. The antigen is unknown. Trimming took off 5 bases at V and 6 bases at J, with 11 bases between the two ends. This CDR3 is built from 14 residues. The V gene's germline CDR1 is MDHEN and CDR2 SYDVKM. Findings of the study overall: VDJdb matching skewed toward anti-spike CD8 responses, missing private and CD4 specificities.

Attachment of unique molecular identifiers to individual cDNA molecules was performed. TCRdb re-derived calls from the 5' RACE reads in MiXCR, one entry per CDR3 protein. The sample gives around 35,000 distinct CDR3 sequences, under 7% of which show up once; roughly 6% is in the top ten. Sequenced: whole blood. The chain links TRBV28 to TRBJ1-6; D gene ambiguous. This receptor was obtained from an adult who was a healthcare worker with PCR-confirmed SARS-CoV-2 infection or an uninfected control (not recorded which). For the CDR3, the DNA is TGTGCCAGCAGTGTCAGAGGTGGTAATTCACCCCTCCACTTT. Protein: CASSVRGGNSPLHF.